This T cell receptor (beta chain) originates from a study of cytomegalovirus exposure and HLA in healthy donors (TCRdb year 2017). General notes on the study: An earlier analysis of approximately 590 of the donors reported 250 to 300 Gb of sequence data and some 120 million unique TCR beta sequences from approximately 180 million T cells. The study aimed to test whether signatures of past pathogen exposure could be identified by cataloging public T cell receptors. The study used immunosequencing to profile the T cell repertoires of 666 subjects and linked those repertoires to cytomegalovirus serostatus. To predict cytomegalovirus infection status, the study combined high-throughput TCR immunosequencing, statistical association of individual TCRs with disease status, and machine learning. A later genetic analysis took genome-wide SNP genotypes for about three fifths of the 666 donors and used that subset as a discovery cohort. HLA typing included class I and class II loci at four-digit resolution. Besides the first cohort of around 670 subjects, a separate validation cohort made up of over a hundred different subjects was used. Rather than using new phenotypic data, the later analysis identified candidate immune exposures from TCR beta sequences and from how often those sequences occurred across donors. All discovery cohort repertoires had been generated on a single sequencing platform. The genetic ancestry cluster associated with self-reported Caucasian donors included over 65% of the approximately 400 genotyped donors. In an earlier analysis of several hundred of the donors, high-throughput TCR beta sequencing was used to judge whether each TCR beta V gene segment behaved as functional or pseudogenic. A few DR-DQ haplotypes were handled as single units for association and clustering because linkage in the cohort was strong. About 280 gigabases of sequencing data and approximately 93 million unique TCR sequences were included in an early release covering 550 to 800 HLA-typed donors. Across approximately 400 genotyped donors of the cohort, an average of approximately 240,000 unique TCR beta nucleotide sequences per donor were sequenced, and roughly 20% of those sequences were non-productive. Typing coverage varied by locus: roughly 620-640 donors for A, B, C, DRB1 and DQB1; approximately 520 for DQA1; more than 600 for DPA1; about 450 for DPB1. A later analysis re-examined previously published TCR beta repertoires from just over 650 donors and added high-resolution HLA genotyping to investigate patterns of TCR occurrence. Donor age, sex, ethnicity and CMV serostatus were collected together with the repertoire data.

Library preparation employed the immunoSEQ multiplex PCR assay. For the multiplex PCR, a mixture combining 60 forward primers for TCR Vbeta segments and 13 reverse primers for TCR Jbeta segments was used. Amplification of the CDR3 region of rearranged TCR beta genes was performed with a multiplex PCR assay on genomic DNA. Amplified TCR beta libraries were sequenced as 87-base-pair reads on the Illumina HiSeq System. The original pipeline was this. A later analysis tallied tens of millions of unique TCR beta chains across the 700 or so repertoires, and about 10 million of those chains were shared by two or more donors. A nearest-neighbor algorithm error-corrected the raw reads and collapsed the reads into unique sequences, merging closely related sequences to remove PCR and sequencing errors. Alignment of CDR3 sequences to IMGT reference sequences was used to assign V, D and J gene segments. For a sequence to be retained, at least a six-nucleotide match to both a V gene segment and a J gene segment was required. A rearrangement counted as productive if the CDR3 had no stop codons and remained in frame with V and J, and every other rearrangement counted as non-productive. CDR3 was defined according to IMGT convention as the region running from the second conserved V-encoded cysteine to the conserved J-encoded phenylalanine. The earlier analysis of 500 to 600 of the donors excluded sequences that lacked an unambiguous match to a single V gene segment. In an earlier analysis of roughly 600 of the donors, a V segment was called functional when productive rearrangements were above 56.7%, and segregating when the standard deviation between donors exceeded 5%. A statistical classification framework was built to diagnose cytomegalovirus status from the catalog of TCR beta chain sequences. A later analysis assigned V and J genes by comparing TCR nucleotide sequences with IMGT/GENE-DB human TR gene sequences. Using the TCRdist pipeline, a later analysis assigned CDR3 sequences along with most-parsimonious VDJ recombination scenarios. In a later analysis, every TCR beta chain was defined by the combination of its CDR3 amino acid sequence and its V-gene family, and reads without a unique V-gene family were dropped. In a later analysis, 450 to 600 highly shared, low-generation-probability nucleotide sequences were removed to address suspected cross-contamination and a sequencing artifact. For each public chain, a later analysis derived a clonal expansion index from normalized ranks of inferred template counts within each repertoire. Generation probabilities in a later analysis came from a VDJ recombination model fitted to out-of-frame rearrangements, and those results were checked against IGoR. In a later analysis, TCR-TCR, TCR-HLA and TCR-CMV co-occurrence was scored with hypergeometric tests, and a repertoire-size bias correction was applied to TCR pairs. In a later analysis, false discovery rates were estimated by permuting HLA or CMV assignments 20 times. In a later analysis, co-occurring TCRs were grouped using DBSCAN, and TCRdist sequence similarity was added for clustering within HLA-allele-positive subsets. Co-occurrence clustering excluded repertoires with fewer than 30,000 or more than 120,000 public chains, plus five with anomalous nucleotide sharing. Sourced from immuneACCESS, this table was stored by TCRdb with only in-frame sequences that have V and J called. A share of the clones is absent; for the studies checked, an unresolved V gene accounts for under half, and the remainder has no known explanation. That table furnishes V, J and clone size, whereas the DNA furnished D and trimming. Present in this sample are 140,000 or so clones, approximately 81% of which were seen just once. The ten largest account for 3.5% to 4.5% of the sample.

Comments on this clone: It lacks a known antigen. Base quality data are lacking; no much larger clone is found one base away.

For this chain, trimming is 2 bases at the V end and 3 bases at the J end, and the number of junction bases without a gene match is 6. The CDR1 and CDR2 encoded by the germline V gene (reference sequence) are GTSNPN and SVGIG. From the cysteine through the phenylalanine, the CDR3 covers 14 amino acids. CDR3 DNA only is kept here, 42 bases in frame from base 1. In total, roughly 670 healthy bone marrow donors made up the cohort. All cohort members were sampled while nominally healthy, although unrecorded immune exposures were likely present. The donor was CMV seropositive and belonged to the group of 250 to 300 seropositive cohort members. Every donor gave a peripheral blood sample, and the peripheral blood mononuclear cells from that sample were used for TCR beta sequencing. Genomic DNA was extracted from the blood cell samples with the Qiagen DNeasy Blood Extraction Kit. Study-level results and caveats: Because HLA typing was missing for some donors at each locus, association tests included only the typed subset. Compared with equally common non-associated chains, HLA-associated TCR beta chains in a later analysis were more clonally expanded and had lower generation probabilities. A later genetic analysis reported fewer N-insertions in productive TCRs among donors in an Asian-associated ancestry cluster than the roughly 650-donor mean. A later analysis found that TCR association rates varied across HLA loci, with DRB1 alleles showing the most associated TCRs and HLA-C alleles the fewest. A later genetic analysis associated a missense DCLRE1C variant with V-gene and J-gene trimming of TCR beta chains, and an independent cohort replicated the association. Because the 87-base-pair reads could not distinguish some IMGT-functional V segments, including TRBV6-2 and TRBV6-3, those segments were excluded. Roughly uniform sequencing depth across donors was assumed in presence/absence analyses, although this assumption may not hold. Three of the identified cytomegalovirus-associated TCR beta chains were confirmed in vitro to be specific for cytomegalovirus antigens. According to the authors, the approach could potentially be generalized to other disease states and immunological phenotypes. When HLA alleles, especially DR and DQ, strongly co-occurred, TCR associations were difficult to assign to individual alleles. CMV serostatus was the only immune exposure information available for the cohort. A total of 150 or so TCR beta chains were listed by the study as associated with cytomegalovirus. In an earlier analysis of approximately 600 of the donors, most TCR beta V segments were observed in productive rearrangements about 87% or about 30% of the time, broadly matching IMGT annotations. A further reported finding was that TCR beta sequences accurately predicted the HLA-A and HLA-B alleles for most subjects in the first cohort. Correlated functional status among segregating V segments might reflect linkage disequilibrium, but an unknown experimental factor could not be ruled out. In a later analysis, most CMV-associated TCR beta chains were found to appear HLA-restricted, with HLA associations seemingly driven largely by CMV exposure. Across donors, most TCR sequences were observed very rarely, whereas some public TCRs were present in many individuals. The sequencing pipeline was judged likely to have produced a cluster of highly shared sequence variants as a technical artifact. In both the original and validation cohorts, the classifier was reported to diagnose cytomegalovirus status with high specificity and sensitivity. Several of the top co-occurrence clusters appeared to be linked to parvovirus B19, influenza, CMV and Epstein-Barr virus, according to a later analysis. Because counts were too low, about 15 rarely observed V segments, including chromosome 9 orphons, were left out of the earlier analysis of some 600 of the donors. Specific HLA alleles were associated with roughly 16,000 TCR beta sequences at a false discovery rate of 0.05 in a later analysis. This cohort had only TCR beta chains sequenced, and the lack of alpha or paired-chain data limited which features could be detected.

The sequence derives from a woman aged 40-49 years in good health and CMV-seropositive. The V and J segments used are TRBV30 and TRBJ2-5; the central 7 bases match TRBD1. Sequencing input: PBMCs. The DNA sequence follows: TGTGCCTGGAGTACGACAGGGTCTAAAGAGACCCAGTACTTC. Its coded protein is CAWSTTGSKETQYF.